A selection of T cell receptor beta chains follows, all from one sample in a study of identical twins. Each CDR3 protein is one row after TCRdb ran MiXCR on the 5' RACE reads. The table shows 240,000 or so distinct CDR3 sequences, with about 7.3% occurring only once. A further study also used this sample, focusing on yellow fever vaccine responses in identical twins.

The sample taken for sequencing was memory (CD45RO+) T cells sorted from blood. These TCRs come from a woman between 18 and 29 years old in good health. CDR3s include the opening cysteine and the closing phenylalanine or tryptophan. The D gene is left open where the match is weak. Clone size, where shown, is once, few, many, or a class for clones that have expanded.

V gene,clone size,D gene,CDR3 length,J gene,CDR3 protein,CDR3 DNA
TRBV6-4,many,-,16,TRBJ2-3,CASSDSGGLPTDTQYF,TGTGCCAGCAGTGACTCGGGGGGACTTCCCACAGATACGCAGTATTTT
TRBV20-1,few,TRBD2,17,TRBJ2-3,CCASGLAGGSPTDTQYF,TGCTGTGCTAGTGGGCTAGCGGGAGGCTCTCCCACAGATACGCAGTATTTT
TRBV7-8,many,-,16,TRBJ2-2,CASSLLGRGLIGELFF,TGTGCCAGCAGCTTATTAGGTCGGGGCCTAATCGGGGAGCTGTTTTTT
TRBV14,few,TRBD2,14,TRBJ2-7,CASSPLTSRYEQYF,TGTGCCAGCAGCCCACTGACTAGCCGGTACGAGCAGTACTTC
TRBV15,-,-,16,TRBJ1-1,CATSRPVGIGNTEAFF,TGTGCCACCAGCAGACCCGTGGGGATAGGGAACACTGAAGCTTTCTTT
TRBV29-1,few,TRBD1,13,TRBJ2-1,CSARGSSYNEQFF,TGCAGCGCCAGGGGGAGCTCCTACAATGAGCAGTTCTTC
TRBV18,-,-,12,TRBJ2-3,CASKGFTDTQYF,TGTGCCAGCAAAGGGTTCACAGATACGCAGTATTTT
TRBV12-3/TRBV12-4,-,-,14,TRBJ2-2,CATNSRTNTGELFF,TGTGCCACCAACTCCAGGACAAACACCGGGGAGCTGTTTTTT
TRBV27,-,-,21,TRBJ2-1,CASSLIPPSPGGSEGRNEQFF,TGTGCCAGCAGTTTAATCCCCCCCTCCCCCGGTGGCAGCGAGGGTAGGAATGAGCAGTTCTTC
TRBV12-3/TRBV12-4,few,-,16,TRBJ2-1,CASSLANGQYYNEQFF,TGTGCCAGCAGTTTAGCGAACGGGCAGTACTACAATGAGCAGTTCTTC
TRBV6-2/TRBV6-3,many,TRBD1,16,TRBJ1-5,CASSYRGQGSNQPQHF,TGTGCCAGCAGTTATAGGGGACAGGGTAGCAATCAGCCCCAGCATTTT
TRBV5-1,many,-,13,TRBJ2-1,CASSVTGGNEQFF,TGCGCCAGCAGCGTGACCGGGGGCAATGAGCAGTTCTTC
TRBV3-1,many,TRBD2,15,TRBJ2-1,CASRGGGQSYNEQFF,TGTGCCAGCAGGGGCGGGGGTCAGTCCTACAATGAGCAGTTCTTC
TRBV3-1,many,TRBD2,15,TRBJ2-3,CASSHWRELPDTQYF,TGTGCCAGCAGCCACTGGCGGGAGTTGCCAGATACGCAGTATTTT
TRBV5-6,many,TRBD2,15,TRBJ2-1,CASSLALAGANEQFF,TGTGCCAGCAGCTTGGCTCTAGCGGGGGCCAATGAGCAGTTCTTC
TRBV28,few,-,17,TRBJ1-1,CASSSVNRQFPLTEAFF,TGTGCCAGCAGTTCAGTAAACCGACAGTTTCCTTTGACTGAAGCTTTCTTT
TRBV6-1,few,TRBD1,18,TRBJ1-2,CASTRWPGQTIIGYGYTF,TGTGCCAGCACCCGATGGCCGGGACAGACCATTATTGGCTATGGCTACACCTTC
TRBV4-1,-,-,17,TRBJ2-7,CASSQDPGPISSYEQYF,TGCGCCAGCAGCCAGGATCCGGGACCTATTTCCTCCTACGAGCAGTACTTC
TRBV5-1,many,-,14,TRBJ2-6,CASSLSPGANVLTF,TGCGCCAGCAGCTTGTCCCCTGGGGCCAACGTCCTGACTTTC
TRBV10-3,-,-,15,TRBJ2-2,CATSADRLKGGELFF,TGTGCCACCTCCGCCGACAGGTTGAAAGGCGGGGAGCTGTTTTTT
TRBV25-1,-,-,14,TRBJ2-5,CASSGQGAWETQYF,TGTGCCAGCAGTGGCCAAGGGGCCTGGGAGACCCAGTACTTC
TRBV20-1,-,TRBD2,16,TRBJ2-1,CSARPHSGGVGNEQFF,TGCAGTGCTAGACCCCATAGCGGGGGAGTGGGCAATGAGCAGTTCTTC
TRBV3-1,many,-,13,TRBJ1-1,CASSPPPNTEAFF,TGTGCCAGCAGCCCACCCCCGAACACTGAAGCTTTCTTT
TRBV29-1,-,-,13,TRBJ2-7,CSVKASARYEQYF,TGCAGCGTCAAAGCTAGCGCCCGTTACGAGCAGTACTTC
TRBV24-1,-,-,14,TRBJ1-2,CATSDFPKNYGYTF,TGTGCCACCAGTGATTTTCCCAAGAACTATGGCTACACCTTC
TRBV2,many,-,12,TRBJ2-2,CASDAVSGELFF,TGTGCCAGCGACGCAGTATCCGGGGAGCTGTTTTTT
TRBV12-3/TRBV12-4,-,TRBD1,15,TRBJ1-5,CASTMDRVKVQPQHF,TGTGCCAGCACCATGGACAGGGTTAAGGTTCAGCCCCAGCATTTT
TRBV6-1,few,TRBD1,14,TRBJ1-3,CASSAQGGPNTIYF,TGTGCCAGCAGTGCCCAGGGGGGGCCAAACACCATATATTTT
TRBV6-1,few,TRBD1,16,TRBJ2-3,CASSDRGQGFTDTQYF,TGTGCCAGCAGTGATCGAGGACAGGGATTCACAGATACGCAGTATTTT
TRBV12-3/TRBV12-4,many,-,16,TRBJ1-5,CASRRGQINSNQPQHF,TGTGCCAGCAGACGCGGACAGATTAATAGCAATCAGCCCCAGCATTTT
TRBV19,-,TRBD1,13,TRBJ1-5,CASRDRGYQPQHF,TGTGCCAGTAGGGACAGGGGGTATCAGCCCCAGCATTTT
TRBV7-6,-,TRBD2,15,TRBJ2-3,CASSLAGGGVDTQYF,TGTGCCAGCAGCTTAGCCGGCGGGGGGGTGGATACGCAGTATTTT
TRBV20-1,-,-,15,TRBJ2-5,CSARDRARGLGTQYF,TGCAGTGCTAGAGATCGGGCGCGGGGCTTGGGGACCCAGTACTTC
TRBV28,few,TRBD2,17,TRBJ2-3,CASISPLTSGRGDTQYF,TGTGCCAGCATCTCCCCCCTGACTAGCGGGAGAGGGGATACGCAGTATTTT
TRBV2,-,TRBD1,13,TRBJ1-1,CASRGQENTEAFF,TGTGCCAGCAGAGGACAGGAGAACACTGAAGCTTTCTTT
TRBV5-1,few,-,16,TRBJ2-3,CASSLGSAGSTDTQYF,TGCGCCAGCAGCTTGGGGAGCGCCGGGAGCACAGATACGCAGTATTTT
TRBV20-1,-,TRBD1,15,TRBJ2-3,CSARSGTGRTDTQYF,TGCAGTGCTAGATCCGGGACAGGGCGCACAGATACGCAGTATTTT
TRBV19,few,-,17,TRBJ2-7,CASSITAVGARSYEQYF,TGTGCCAGTAGTATAACGGCTGTGGGGGCTAGATCCTACGAGCAGTACTTC
TRBV7-2,many,TRBD2,15,TRBJ2-5,CASSLVAGGLETQYF,TGTGCCAGCAGCTTAGTAGCGGGAGGCTTGGAGACCCAGTACTTC
TRBV3-1,few,-,15,TRBJ1-4,CASSRATAENEKLFF,TGTGCCAGCAGCAGAGCGACAGCGGAGAATGAAAAACTGTTTTTT
TRBV7-9,few,-,12,TRBJ2-7,CASNLPGTEQYF,TGTGCCAGCAACTTACCGGGCACCGAGCAGTACTTC
TRBV5-1,few,-,16,TRBJ1-2,CASSLERRQGGYGYTF,TGCGCCAGCAGCTTGGAAAGACGGCAGGGAGGATATGGCTACACCTTC
TRBV20-1,few,-,13,TRBJ2-5,CSVFEQNQETQYF,TGCAGTGTCTTCGAACAAAACCAAGAGACCCAGTACTTC
TRBV6-5,many,TRBD1,13,TRBJ1-1,CASSYGDSLEAFF,TGTGCCAGCAGTTACGGGGACAGCCTTGAAGCTTTCTTT
TRBV4-2,-,TRBD2,16,TRBJ2-5,CASSQGAGGGQETQYF,TGTGCCAGCAGCCAAGGGGCGGGAGGGGGCCAAGAGACCCAGTACTTC
TRBV7-2,few,-,14,TRBJ2-3,CASSSRLARDTQYF,TGTGCCAGCAGCTCGCGGCTAGCAAGAGATACGCAGTATTTT
TRBV7-8,many,-,13,TRBJ2-1,CASSLAERSSQFF,TGTGCCAGCAGCTTAGCGGAAAGGTCCTCGCAGTTCTTC
TRBV27,few,-,17,TRBJ2-1,CASSQYGTASSYNEQFF,TGTGCCAGCAGTCAATACGGGACGGCAAGCTCCTACAATGAGCAGTTCTTC
TRBV6-4,-,-,16,TRBJ2-3,CASSDSEEGGVSTQYF,TGTGCCAGCAGTGACTCTGAGGAAGGGGGTGTTTCTACGCAGTATTTT
TRBV7-9,many,-,15,TRBJ2-1,CASSLGLRGLDEQFF,TGTGCCAGCAGCTTAGGGTTAAGAGGCCTGGATGAGCAGTTCTTC
TRBV3-1,many,-,11,TRBJ1-2,CASSRGDGYTF,TGTGCCAGCAGCCGTGGGGATGGCTACACCTTC
TRBV12-3/TRBV12-4,-,-,13,TRBJ1-2,CASSLGTGFGYTF,TGTGCCAGCAGTTTGGGAACAGGGTTTGGCTACACCTTC